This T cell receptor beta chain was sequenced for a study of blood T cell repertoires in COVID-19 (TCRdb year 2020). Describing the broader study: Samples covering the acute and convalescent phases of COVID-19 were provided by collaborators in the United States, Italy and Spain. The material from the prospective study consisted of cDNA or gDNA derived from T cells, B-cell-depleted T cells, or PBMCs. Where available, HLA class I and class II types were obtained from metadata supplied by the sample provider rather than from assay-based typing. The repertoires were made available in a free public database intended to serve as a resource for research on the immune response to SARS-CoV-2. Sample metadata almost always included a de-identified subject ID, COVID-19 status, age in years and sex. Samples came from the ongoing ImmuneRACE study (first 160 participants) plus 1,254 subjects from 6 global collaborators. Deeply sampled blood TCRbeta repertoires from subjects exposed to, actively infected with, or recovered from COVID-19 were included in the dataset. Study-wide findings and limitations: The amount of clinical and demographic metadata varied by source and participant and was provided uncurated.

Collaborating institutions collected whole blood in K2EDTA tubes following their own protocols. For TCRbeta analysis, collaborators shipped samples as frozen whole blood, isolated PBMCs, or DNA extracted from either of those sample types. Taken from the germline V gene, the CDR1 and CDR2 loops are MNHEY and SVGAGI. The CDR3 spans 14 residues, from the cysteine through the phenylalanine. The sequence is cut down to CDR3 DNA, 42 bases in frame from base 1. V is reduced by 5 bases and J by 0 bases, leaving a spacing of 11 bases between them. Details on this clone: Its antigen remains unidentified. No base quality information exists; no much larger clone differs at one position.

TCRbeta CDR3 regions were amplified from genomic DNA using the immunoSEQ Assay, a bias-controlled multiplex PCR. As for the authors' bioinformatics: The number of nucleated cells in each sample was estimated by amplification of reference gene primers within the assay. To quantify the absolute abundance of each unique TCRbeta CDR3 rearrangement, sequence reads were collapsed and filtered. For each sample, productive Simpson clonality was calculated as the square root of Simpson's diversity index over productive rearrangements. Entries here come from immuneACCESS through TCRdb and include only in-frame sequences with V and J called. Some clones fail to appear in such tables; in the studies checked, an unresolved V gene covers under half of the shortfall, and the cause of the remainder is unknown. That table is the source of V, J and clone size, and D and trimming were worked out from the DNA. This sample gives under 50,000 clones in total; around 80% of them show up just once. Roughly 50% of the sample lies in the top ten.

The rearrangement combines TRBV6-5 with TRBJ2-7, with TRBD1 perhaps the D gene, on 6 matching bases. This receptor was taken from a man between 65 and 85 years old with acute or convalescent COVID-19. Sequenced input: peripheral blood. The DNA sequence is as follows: TGTGCCAGCAGTCGGGACACCTTCTCCTACGAGCAGTACTTC. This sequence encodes CASSRDTFSYEQYF.